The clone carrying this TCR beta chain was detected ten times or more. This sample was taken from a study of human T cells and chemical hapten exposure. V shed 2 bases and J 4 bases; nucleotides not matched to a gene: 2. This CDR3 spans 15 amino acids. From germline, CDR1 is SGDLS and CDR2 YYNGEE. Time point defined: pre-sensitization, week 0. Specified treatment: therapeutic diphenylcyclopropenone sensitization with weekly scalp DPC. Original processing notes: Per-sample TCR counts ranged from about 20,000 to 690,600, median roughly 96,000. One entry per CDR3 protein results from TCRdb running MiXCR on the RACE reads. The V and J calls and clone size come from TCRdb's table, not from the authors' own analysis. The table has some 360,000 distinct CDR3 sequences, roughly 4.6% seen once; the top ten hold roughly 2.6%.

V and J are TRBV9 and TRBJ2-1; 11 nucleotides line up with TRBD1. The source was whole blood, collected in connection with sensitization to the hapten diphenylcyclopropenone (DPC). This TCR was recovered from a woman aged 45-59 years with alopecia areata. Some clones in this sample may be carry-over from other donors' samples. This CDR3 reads CASSVGQGAYNEQFF. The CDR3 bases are TGTGCCAGCAGCGTCGGACAGGGGGCTTACAATGAGCAGTTCTTC.